A single sample is the source of the 30 T cell receptor beta chains below, sequenced in a study of cytomegalovirus exposure and HLA in healthy donors. Researchers ran the PCR with 60 Vbeta and 13 Jbeta primers. TCRdb keeps only in-frame clones here, not all; method: immunoSEQ multiplex PCR. The repertoire consists of under 200,000 clones, with around 85% occurring once and the leading ten covering around 3.9%. The sequencing sample was made of PBMCs. These receptors were collected from a man aged 50 or older in good health and CMV-seronegative.

This sequence joins TRBV7-9 and TRBJ2-7; D uncertain. With 5 bases removed from V and 3 bases from J, the gap between germline ends came to 11 bases. Germline values: CDR1 SEHNR, CDR2 FQNEAQ (reference sequence). The CDR3 spans 13 residues. CDR3 residues: CASSLPRSYEQYF. The CDR3 region has the DNA TGTGCCAGCAGCCTACCCCGGAGCTACGAGCAGTACTTC.

The V gene is TRBV11-2, the J gene TRBJ2-4; 7 nucleotides agree with TRBD1. CDR1 is SGHAT, CDR2 FQNNGV, per germline. Germline trimming cut 5 bases from V and 1 base from J; bases unmatched to any gene: 5. This CDR3 comprises 15 residues. CDR3 region: CASSNDREAKNIQYF. For the CDR3, the DNA is TGTGCCAGCAGCAATGACAGGGAGGCCAAAAACATTCAGTACTTC.

The count of this clone is one. V and J are TRBV7-2 and TRBJ2-7; D is possibly TRBD1 (6 bases). The germline CDR1 and CDR2 sequences are SGHTA and FQGNSA. V lost 3 bases and J lost 2, with 11 bases in between. This CDR3 is 14 amino acids long. The CDR3 region is CASSLGQGTYEQYF. In DNA form, the CDR3 reads TGTGCCAGCAGCTTGGGACAAGGGACCTACGAGCAGTACTTC.

This sequence joins TRBV4-1 and TRBJ1-2; D remains ambiguous. The CDR3 is made up of 14 amino acids. Germline values: CDR1 MGHRA, CDR2 YSYEKL. The V and J ends lost 4 bases and 4 bases respectively, with 13 bases between them. The CDR3 DNA reads as TGCGCCAGCAGCCGCCCGGCGGTGGGCTATGGCTACACCTTC. It encodes CASSRPAVGYGYTF.

V and J are TRBV4-3 and TRBJ2-5, with 12 bases aligning to TRBD2. Germline V gives CDR1 LGHNA, CDR2 YSLEER. The CDR3 consists of 16 residues. The V gene end was trimmed by 3 bases and the J gene end by 2 bases; junction bases not matched to a gene: 4. The CDR3 DNA sequence: TGCGCCAGCAGCCAGGAACTAGCGGGGGGACAAGAGACCCAGTACTTC. Translated: CASSQELAGGQETQYF.

The chain combines TRBV7-3 with TRBJ1-6; weak D call: TRBD1 (5 bases). Trimming left V 3 bases short and J 8 bases short, with 14 bases between. From germline, CDR1 is SGHTA and CDR2 FQGTGA. The CDR3 runs to 15 residues. CDR3: CASSLGGQGYSPLHF. CDR3 DNA sequence: TGTGCCAGCAGCTTGGGAGGCCAGGGATATTCACCCCTCCACTTT.

This chain connects TRBV7-2 to TRBJ2-2; TRBD2 is a possible D gene (6 bases). V gave up 3 bases and J gave up 7 bases, with 15 bases separating them. CDR1 and CDR2 from the germline V gene are SGHTA and FQGNSA. The CDR3 covers 15 residues. CDR3 loop: CASSFDYGGNGELFF. CDR3 nucleotides: TGTGCCAGCAGCTTCGACTACGGGGGTAACGGGGAGCTGTTTTTT.

The CDR3 DNA is TGTGCCAGCAGTAGGGGGATTCCCGGGGAGCTGTTTTTT. It yields the protein CASSRGIPGELFF. V usage is TRBV6-1 and J usage is TRBJ2-2; D may be TRBD1 (6 bases). V lost 5 bases and J 6 bases, leaving 10 bases between the germline ends. This CDR3 spans 13 amino acids. CDR1 is MNHNS and CDR2 is SASEGT in the germline V gene.

Comments on this clone: One end of the junction fails to match germline, which may point to a read error. V and J are TRBV7-9 and TRBJ1-4; a weak D match, TRBD1 (5 bases). Germline V CDR1 and CDR2: SEHNR, FQNEAQ (reference sequence). The CDR3 runs 14 residues. CDR3 region: CSSSLQATNEKLFF. CDR3 in DNA: TGTTCCAGCAGCTTACAGGCAACTAATGAAAAACTGTTTTTT.

The chain is built from TRBV9 and TRBJ2-2; possibly TRBD1 for D (6 bases). V dropped 2 bases and J dropped 3 bases, with 14 bases sitting between them. The CDR3 has 16 amino acids. Per germline, CDR1 SGDLS and CDR2 YYNGEE. CDR3: CASSVRQGRDTGELFF. The CDR3 region has the DNA TGTGCCAGCAGCGTCCGGCAGGGGCGCGACACCGGGGAGCTGTTTTTT. Full variable domain (missing parts from reference TRBV9 and TRBJ2-2): DSGVTQTPKHLITATGQRVTLRCSPRSGDLSVYWYQQSLDQGLQFLIQYYNGEERAKGNILERFSAQQFPDLHSELNLSSLELGDSALYFCASSVRQGRDTGELFFGEGSRLTVL.

As for this clone: Germline and junction disagree at one end, which may indicate a read error. This sequence joins TRBV7-9 and TRBJ2-4, with D hard to call. CDR1 and CDR2 (germline): SEHNR, FQNEAQ (reference sequence). CDR3 length equals 17 residues. The DNA of the CDR3 is TGTTCCAGCAGCCCGAGCCTAAAACCTCTACCCAAAAACATTCAGTACTTC. Translated, it gives CSSSPSLKPLPKNIQYF.

This chain connects TRBV7-6 to TRBJ2-1, with D perhaps TRBD2 (6 bases). This CDR3 comprises 14 residues. Germline values: CDR1 SGHVS, CDR2 FNYEAQ. V lost 4 bases, J lost 7 bases, and 14 bases lay in between. Here the CDR3 DNA reads TGTGCCAGCAGCTCCGTGACTAGGACGAATGAGCAGTTCTTC. Translated, it gives CASSSVTRTNEQFF.

This clone was observed once. The rearrangement joins TRBV2 to TRBJ2-6; 7 bases agree with TRBD1. CDR3 size: 15 residues. Germline V gene lookup returns CDR1 SNHLY and CDR2 FYNNEI. After removal of 8 bases from V and 0 bases from J, the junction contained 4 bases not matched to a gene. CDR3 sequence reads: CASRDSASGANVLTF. The CDR3 nucleotides read TGTGCCAGCCGGGACAGTGCCTCTGGGGCCAACGTCCTGACTTTC. The variable domain in full, completed from reference TRBV2 and TRBJ2-6, reads EPEVTQTPSHQVTQMGQEVILRCVPISNHLYFYWYRQILGQKVEFLVSFYNNEISEKSEIFDDQFSVERPDGSNFTLKIRSTKLEDSAMYFCASRDSASGANVLTFGAGSRLTVL.

The chain uses TRBV6-5 and TRBJ1-2; 9 bases are a match to TRBD1. The CDR3 runs to 14 residues. V shed 4 bases and J 4 bases; nucleotides not matched to a gene: 4. The germline V gene has CDR1 MNHEY and CDR2 SVGAGI. The DNA for the CDR3 is TGTGCCAGCAGTTTGGACAGGGGAAGCTATGGCTACACCTTC. Amino acid sequence: CASSLDRGSYGYTF.

This rearrangement joins TRBV11-3 to TRBJ2-2; 7 bases match TRBD2. The junction had 11 bases not matched to a gene; V was cut back by 5 bases and J by 5 bases. The CDR3 contains 16 residues. Germline values: CDR1 SGHNT, CDR2 YENEEA. CDR3 sequence (DNA): TGTGCCAGCAGCCAGCGGGACCCGCGGGGAACCGGGGAGCTGTTTTTT. Its translation is CASSQRDPRGTGELFF. Together with reference TRBV11-3 and TRBJ2-2, the CDR3 gives the full variable domain: EAGVVQSPRYKIIEKKQPVAFWCNPISGHNTLYWYLQNLGQGPELLIRYENEEAVDDSQLPKDRFSAERLKGVDSTLKIQPAELGDSAVYLCASSQRDPRGTGELFFGEGSRLTVL.

This rearrangement joins TRBV6-5 to TRBJ1-5; D is unclear. Germline CDR1 and CDR2: MNHEY and SVGAGI. The CDR3 is 14 residues long. V was pared by 6 bases and J by 7 bases, with 16 bases between. The CDR3 sequence is CASRGLANGQPQHF. As DNA, the CDR3 is TGTGCCAGCAGAGGACTCGCAAACGGACAGCCCCAGCATTTT.

V usage is TRBV28 and J usage is TRBJ1-5; D may be TRBD1 (6 bases). The V and J ends lost 7 bases and 7 bases respectively, with 26 bases between them. The CDR3 runs to 17 residues. The germline V gene encodes CDR1 MDHEN and CDR2 SYDVKM. The CDR3 coding sequence is TGTGCCAGCACTATAGGGGGGGGCCTGGGGGGCGGCCAGCCCCAGCATTTT. Its translation is CASTIGGGLGGGQPQHF.

The CDR3 sequence: CASSRTGDQPQHF. CDR3 coding DNA: TGTGCCAGCAGCAGAACAGGGGATCAGCCCCAGCATTTT. The chain has TRBV27 and TRBJ1-5; 7 bases are shared with TRBD1. The CDR3 is 13 residues long. V shed 6 bases and J 5 bases; nucleotides not matched to a gene: 4. Per the germline V gene, CDR1 is MNHEY and CDR2 is SMNVEV (reference sequence).

The chain links TRBV12-5 to TRBJ2-5; 10 bases align to TRBD2. The length of the CDR3 is 13 residues. The germline V gene has CDR1 LGHNT and CDR2 FRNRAP. V lost 3 bases, J lost 7 bases, and 2 bases stayed unmatched. The DNA for the CDR3 is TGTGCTAGTGGTTTAGTAGCGGGGGGGACCCAGTACTTC. Protein: CASGLVAGGTQYF.

Regarding this clone: A junction boundary mismatches the germline segment, possibly from a read error. This rearrangement joins TRBV5-4 to TRBJ1-1; D call uncertain. The CDR3 consists of 14 residues. CDR1 SGHNT and CDR2 YYREEE come from the germline V gene (reference sequence). The DNA for the CDR3 is TGTGCCAGCAGGTTGGGAGGAGCGGGCACTGAAGCTTTCTTT. Amino acids: CASRLGGAGTEAFF. The full variable domain, its missing parts supplied by reference TRBV5-4 and TRBJ1-1, is ETGVTQSPTHLIKTRGQQVTLRCSSQSGHNTVSWYQQALGQGPQFIFQYYREEENGRGNFPPRFSGLQFPNYSSELNVNALELDDSALYLCASRLGGAGTEAFFGQGTRLTVV.

This sequence joins TRBV30 and TRBJ1-4, with a tentative D call TRBD1 (6 bases). With 2 bases removed from V and 8 bases from J, the gap between germline ends came to 9 bases. The germline V gene encodes CDR1 GTSNPN and CDR2 SVGIG (reference sequence). This CDR3 spans 12 amino acids. The CDR3 nucleotides read TGTGCCTGGAGTCCGAGGGGGGAAAAACTGTTTTTT. Residues: CAWSPRGEKLFF.

This clone was seen a single time. V usage is TRBV6-5 and J usage is TRBJ2-2; D gene uncertain. This CDR3 has 13 residues. The ends were cut back, 2 bases at V and 6 bases at J, with 7 bases in the middle. Per germline, CDR1 MNHEY and CDR2 SVGAGI. Written as DNA, the CDR3 is TGTGCCAGCAGTTACCAGGCCGCCGGGGAGCTGTTTTTT. Its translation is CASSYQAAGELFF.

The chain joins TRBV11-2 to TRBJ2-1; 8 bases are a match to TRBD1. This CDR3 has 15 residues. Germline trimming cut 5 bases from V and 3 bases from J; bases unmatched to any gene: 6. CDR1 and CDR2 (germline): SGHAT, FQNNGV. CDR3 in amino acids: CASSVGQGLYNEQFF. The DNA for the CDR3 is TGTGCCAGCAGCGTCGGACAGGGTCTCTACAATGAGCAGTTCTTC.

V and J are TRBV9 and TRBJ1-2; D is unresolved. The CDR3 extends over 12 amino acids. V lost 3 bases and J 4 bases, leaving 7 bases between the germline ends. From germline, CDR1 is SGDLS and CDR2 YYNGEE. The CDR3 loop reads CASSGDTYGYTF. The CDR3 DNA reads as TGTGCCAGCAGCGGAGACACCTATGGCTACACCTTC.

This clone came up a few times. V is TRBV6-5 and J is TRBJ1-2; D may be TRBD1 (6 bases). From germline, CDR1 is MNHEY and CDR2 SVGAGI. Trimming removed 6 bases from V and 7 bases from J, with 15 bases in between. The CDR3 covers 13 residues. This CDR3 reads CASREPQGFGYTF. The CDR3 DNA sequence: TGTGCCAGCAGAGAGCCACAGGGTTTTGGCTACACCTTC.

V and J are TRBV18 and TRBJ1-3; D is ambiguous. The CDR3 is 15 amino acids. The V end lost 5 bases, the J end lost 4 bases, and 15 bases lay between the germline ends. CDR1 and CDR2 (germline): KGHSH, LQKENI. The CDR3 spells CASSTPNRAGNTIYF. The CDR3 bases are TGTGCCAGCTCAACTCCTAATCGAGCCGGAAACACCATATATTTT.

As for this clone: One junction end does not reproduce the germline sequence, and a read error may be involved. The chain links TRBV7-9 to TRBJ2-7, with a possible D match to TRBD1 (6 bases). In germline, CDR1 is SEHNR, CDR2 FQNEAQ (reference sequence). The CDR3 sequence is 13 residues long. This chain's CDR3 is CSSTQQGAYEQYF. DNA of the CDR3: TGTTCCAGCACACAACAGGGCGCCTACGAGCAGTACTTC. Full variable domain (missing parts from reference TRBV7-9 and TRBJ2-7): DTGVSQNPRHKITKRGQNVTFRCDPISEHNRLYWYRQTLGQGPEFLTYFQNEAQLEKSRLLSDRFSAERPKGSFSTLEIQRTEQGDSAMYLCSSTQQGAYEQYFGPGTRLTVT.

The V call is TRBV9, the J call TRBJ1-3, with 7 bases matching TRBD1. The V and J ends lost 4 bases and 1 base, in that order; junction bases with no gene match: 11. Germline CDR1 is SGDLS and CDR2 is YYNGEE. This CDR3 has 17 amino acids. The CDR3 coding sequence is TGTGCCAGCAGCCCGACGACAGGGAAGTCGTCTGGAAACACCATATATTTT. It encodes CASSPTTGKSSGNTIYF.

The J gene is TRBJ2-2, the V gene TRBV7-9; no reliable D call. Trimming left V 2 bases short and J 1 base short, with 5 bases between. This CDR3 is built from 14 residues. CDR1 is SEHNR, CDR2 FQNEAQ, per germline (reference sequence). The CDR3 DNA reads as TGTGCCAGCAGCTTATACATGAACACCGGGGAGCTGTTTTTT. Residues: CASSLYMNTGELFF. Full variable domain (missing parts from reference TRBV7-9 and TRBJ2-2): DTGVSQNPRHKITKRGQNVTFRCDPISEHNRLYWYRQTLGQGPEFLTYFQNEAQLEKSRLLSDRFSAERPKGSFSTLEIQRTEQGDSAMYLCASSLYMNTGELFFGEGSRLTVL.

The chain is built from TRBV9 and TRBJ2-7; possible D gene TRBD2, 5 bases. The germline V gene has CDR1 SGDLS and CDR2 YYNGEE. This CDR3 has 14 residues. V lost 3 bases and J 5 bases, leaving 15 bases between the germline ends. For the CDR3, the DNA is TGTGCCAGCAGCGCGAGGGCCGGAATCGACGAGCAGTACTTC. It translates to CASSARAGIDEQYF. The full variable domain, rest sourced from reference TRBV9 and TRBJ2-7, is DSGVTQTPKHLITATGQRVTLRCSPRSGDLSVYWYQQSLDQGLQFLIQYYNGEERAKGNILERFSAQQFPDLHSELNLSSLELGDSALYFCASSARAGIDEQYFGPGTRLTVT.